The 6 T cell receptor beta chains given below trace back to one sample, sequenced in a study of blood T cell repertoires in COVID-19. Only in-frame clones appear in the TCRdb table, and some are missing; sequencing was by immunoSEQ multiplex PCR. The profile shows fewer than 400,000 clones, about 92% of them singletons. The sample comprised PBMCs or T cells enriched from blood (not recorded which). The receptors were sampled from a woman aged 25 to 45 who had recovered from COVID-19.

The CDR3 loop reads CASSLVRAGVYEQYF. Here the CDR3 DNA reads TGCGCCAGCAGCTTGGTCCGCGCGGGGGTCTACGAGCAGTACTTC. V is TRBV5-1 and J is TRBJ2-7, with 7 positions matching TRBD2. Unmatched junction bases numbered 6, after V lost 0 bases and J lost 3 bases. The CDR3 sequence is 15 residues long. Germline CDR1 reads SGHRS; CDR2 reads YFSETQ.

The chain is built from TRBV11-3 and TRBJ2-7, with D tentatively TRBD2 (6 bases). This CDR3 has 17 residues. V lost 5 bases, J lost 6 bases, and 26 bases lay in between. Germline values: CDR1 SGHNT, CDR2 YENEEA. In DNA form, the CDR3 reads TGTGCCAGCAGCCACGGTACGTGGAGGGCCTTACCCAGCGAGCAGTACTTC. Its protein product is CASSHGTWRALPSEQYF.

The rearrangement joins TRBV7-8 to TRBJ2-3; 16 positions agree with TRBD2. With V trimmed by 5 bases and J by 7 bases, 9 bases remained unmatched. CDR1 is SGHVS, CDR2 FQNEAQ, per germline. This CDR3 is built from 17 residues. Written as DNA, the CDR3 is TGTGCCAGCAGCGGGACTAGCGGGGGGGCCGAGGGTAATACGCAGTATTTT. Its protein is CASSGTSGGAEGNTQYF.

The chain joins TRBV27 to TRBJ1-6; no clear D gene. With 6 bases removed from V and 4 bases from J, the gap between germline ends came to 10 bases. Germline V CDR1 and CDR2: MNHEY, SMNVEV (reference sequence). The length of the CDR3 is 14 residues. CDR3 nucleotide sequence: TGTGCCAGCAGAAAAACAGCTTATAATTCACCCCTCCACTTT. It encodes CASRKTAYNSPLHF.

The chain combines TRBV5-4 with TRBJ2-2, with D perhaps TRBD2 (5 bases). Trimming shortened V by 2 bases and J by 0 bases, and 8 bases separated the two germline ends. Germline lookup yields CDR1 SGHNT and CDR2 YYREEE (reference sequence). This CDR3 spans 15 amino acids. The CDR3 DNA reads TGTGCCAGCAGCTTAGCGGCGACGAACACCGGGGAGCTGTTTTTT. Its protein product is CASSLAATNTGELFF.

The chain has TRBV7-2 and TRBJ2-3; a possible D gene is TRBD2 (6 bases). Germline V CDR1 and CDR2: SGHTA, FQGNSA. Trimming took off 3 bases at V and 0 bases at J, with 13 bases between the two ends. This CDR3 contains 16 residues. The CDR3 protein is CASSFPGGASTDTQYF. The CDR3 coding sequence is TGTGCCAGCAGCTTCCCAGGCGGGGCTAGCACAGATACGCAGTATTTT.